Each of the 10 T cell receptor beta chains below was sequenced from the same sample in a study of blood T cell repertoires in COVID-19. TCRdb keeps only in-frame clones here, not all; method: immunoSEQ multiplex PCR. The table lists some 150,000 clones, approximately 88% of them singletons. Sequenced sample: peripheral blood. The receptors stem from a woman aged 45 to 65 with acute or convalescent COVID-19.

This rearrangement joins TRBV6-6 to TRBJ1-2; 8 bases match TRBD1. The germline V gene has CDR1 MNHNY and CDR2 SVGAGI (reference sequence). The trim removed 4 bases at V and 2 bases at J, leaving 6 bases unmatched. The CDR3 consists of 15 residues. For the CDR3, the DNA is TGTGCCAGCAGTTCCGAGGACAGGGTGAACTATGGCTACACCTTC. This gives the protein CASSSEDRVNYGYTF.

This clone was counted between two and nine times. CDR3 residues: CSVESVAGVYEQYF. Written as DNA, the CDR3 is TGCAGCGTTGAATCGGTAGCGGGGGTTTACGAGCAGTACTTC. The chain carries TRBV29-1 and TRBJ2-7, with TRBD2 matching 9 bases. The germline gives CDR1 SQVTM, CDR2 ANQGSEA. J lost 4 bases, V lost 2 bases, and 6 bases had no gene match. The CDR3 extends over 14 amino acids.

This clone occurred a few times. The chain employs TRBV9 and TRBJ1-6, with 9 bases matching TRBD1. Germline-derived CDR1 and CDR2 are SGDLS and YYNGEE. This CDR3 is built from 15 residues. With V trimmed by 3 bases and J by 7 bases, 5 bases remained unmatched. DNA of the CDR3: TGTGCCAGCAGCGCGGACAGGGGAAGGAATTCACCCCTCCACTTT. The encoded protein is CASSADRGRNSPLHF.

The chain is built from TRBV2 and TRBJ2-3; 8 nucleotides line up with TRBD2. Trimming at V came to 7 bases and at J to 3 bases, leaving 9 bases not matched to a gene. The length of the CDR3 is 15 residues. CDR1 is SNHLY and CDR2 is FYNNEI in the germline V gene. CDR3 loop: CASTQIRGGTDTQYF. The CDR3 DNA follows: TGTGCCAGCACGCAAATACGGGGGGGGACAGATACGCAGTATTTT.

The rearrangement joins TRBV5-8 to TRBJ2-5; D ambiguous. V shed 0 bases and J shed 2 bases, with 5 bases lying between them. There are 13 residues in the CDR3. Germline CDR1 is SGHTS and CDR2 is YDEGEE. CDR3 sequence (DNA): TGTGCCAGCAGCTTGGTGACACAAGAGACCCAGTACTTC. Protein: CASSLVTQETQYF.

This clone was counted a few times. V and J are TRBV29-1 and TRBJ2-7; D gene unclear. Trimming cost V 1 base and J 3 bases, with 10 bases left between them. The V gene's germline CDR1 is SQVTM and CDR2 ANQGSEA. The CDR3 contains 13 residues. CDR3 loop: CSVEGLVNYEQYF. CDR3 nucleotide sequence: TGCAGCGTTGAAGGCCTAGTTAACTACGAGCAGTACTTC.

The chain recombines TRBV7-9 with TRBJ1-2; D might be TRBD1 (6 bases). Trimming left V 0 bases short and J 4 bases short, with 12 bases between. The CDR3 covers 15 residues. Germline V lookup: CDR1 SEHNR, CDR2 FQNEAQ (reference sequence). CDR3 DNA sequence: TGTGCCAGCAGCTTAGCGCAGGACAGTACCTATGGCTACACCTTC. Protein product: CASSLAQDSTYGYTF.

The rearrangement links TRBV10-1 to TRBJ1-1; the match to TRBD1 covers 7 bases. This CDR3 spans 13 amino acids. The germline V gene has CDR1 WNHNN and CDR2 SYGVQD (reference sequence). V lost 6 bases, J lost 3 bases, and 4 bases stayed unmatched. This chain's CDR3 is CASRRGGDTEAFF. CDR3 DNA: TGCGCCAGCAGAAGAGGGGGCGACACTGAAGCTTTCTTT.

The J gene is TRBJ2-3, the V gene TRBV27, with 9 bases aligning to TRBD2. The ends lost 4 bases at V and 1 base at J; junction bases unmatched: 3. The CDR3 totals 15 residues. Germline V CDR1 and CDR2: MNHEY, SMNVEV (reference sequence). The CDR3 DNA is TGTGCCAGCAGTTCCTGGACTAGCGGCACAGATACGCAGTATTTT. The encoded protein is CASSSWTSGTDTQYF.

V gene TRBV14 combines with J gene TRBJ2-6, with TRBD1 matching over 8 bases. This CDR3 region has 17 residues. The V and J ends lost 6 bases and 0 bases, in that order; junction bases with no gene match: 7. CDR1 SGHDN and CDR2 FVKESK come from the germline V gene. CDR3 loop: CASSHRGSRSGANVLTF. The CDR3 DNA follows: TGTGCCAGCAGTCACAGGGGGTCGCGCTCTGGGGCCAACGTCCTGACTTTC.